This TCR beta chain was retrieved from a study of blood T cell repertoires in COVID-19. Patients from Seattle were sampled longitudinally, starting during active infection. Trimming removed 0 bases from V and 6 bases from J, with 11 bases in between. This CDR3 is built from 14 residues. Germline V gene sequence: CDR1 LNHDA, CDR2 SQIVND (reference sequence). This clone was seen a handful of times. The protocol was immunoSEQ multiplex PCR, while the TCRdb copy is restricted to in-frame clones and leaves out a portion. The sample holds just over 300,000 clones, around nine tenths seen once. The rearrangement links TRBV19 to TRBJ1-2; D may be TRBD1 (5 bases). This TCR was recovered from a woman in her thirties with COVID-19, enrolled during active disease. The sequencing sample was made of peripheral blood. Written as DNA, the CDR3 is TGTGCCAGTAGTATAGATCAGGGTTCGGATGGCTACACCTTC. Protein product: CASSIDQGSDGYTF.